This is a list of T cell receptor beta chains from one sample in a study of cytomegalovirus exposure and HLA in healthy donors. Sequenced by immunoSEQ multiplex PCR; TCRdb stores in-frame clones only, minus some. In the table there are 150,000 to 200,000 clones, 80% of which are singletons. Sequencing input: PBMCs. Source of these receptors: a boy aged 5 to 17 in good health and CMV-seronegative. The CDR3 runs from the conserved cysteine through the conserved F or W. Fields, in order: J gene, V gene, D gene, clone size, CDR3 DNA, CDR3 protein. D genes are given only for firm matches. The size of a clone is reported for some rows only, either as once, few or many, or as a class for expanded clones.

>TRBJ2-1|TRBV7-2|TRBD1|NA
TGTGCCAGCAGCTACGACAGGGCCTACAATGAGCAGTTCTTC
CASSYDRAYNEQFF
>TRBJ1-6|TRBV6-1|NA|once
TGTGCCAGCAGGGGACAAGACGACTATAATTCACCCCTCCACTTT
CASRGQDDYNSPLHF
>TRBJ1-1|TRBV28|TRBD1|NA
TGTGCCAGCAAGGGACAGAGTTACACTGAAGCTTTCTTT
CASKGQSYTEAFF
>TRBJ2-1|TRBV19|TRBD2|NA
TGTGCCAGTAGTACTAAACTAGCGGGGAGCTCCTACAATGAGCAGTTCTTC
CASSTKLAGSSYNEQFF
>TRBJ1-2|TRBV29-1|NA|NA
TGCAGCATCTCGACAGGAGGCTATGGCTACACCTTC
CSISTGGYGYTF
>TRBJ1-1|TRBV18|TRBD1|once
TGTGCCAGCTCACAACAGGGGCGGAACACTGAAGCTTTCTTT
CASSQQGRNTEAFF
>TRBJ2-7|TRBV19|NA|NA
TGTGCCAGTAGTCCGACAGACGGCAACGAGCAGTACTTC
CASSPTDGNEQYF
>TRBJ1-1|TRBV30|TRBD1|NA
TGTGCCTGGAGCCTAGGACAGGTACTTGTAGCTTTCTTT
CAWSLGQVLVAFF
>TRBJ2-5|TRBV30|NA|NA
TGTGCCTGGAGTGCAGAGAATAAGGGCAGGGGCCAAGAGACCCAGTACTTC
CAWSAENKGRGQETQYF
>TRBJ2-3|TRBV4-2|TRBD2|NA
TGTGCCAGCAGCCAATCGGGACTAGCGGGAAGCACAGATACGCAGTATTTT
CASSQSGLAGSTDTQYF
>TRBJ2-7|TRBV7-2|TRBD2|NA
TGTGCCAGCAGCTCGCGGCGGGTTAGCGGGAGCCCCGAGCAGTACTTC
CASSSRRVSGSPEQYF
>TRBJ1-1|TRBV5-1|NA|NA
TGCGCCAGCAGCTTGTCTCAGGATACTGAAGCTTTCTTT
CASSLSQDTEAFF
>TRBJ2-2|TRBV7-2|NA|NA
TGTGCCAGCAGCTTATTAGGGGGCGGGGAGCTGTTTTTT
CASSLLGGGELFF
>TRBJ1-5|TRBV7-2|TRBD1|NA
TGTGCCAGCAGCGCCACAGGGGGCAATCAGCCCCAGCATTTT
CASSATGGNQPQHF
>TRBJ1-1|TRBV2|TRBD1|NA
TGTGCCAGCCGGGACAGGGTCACTGAAGCTTTCTTT
CASRDRVTEAFF
>TRBJ1-1|TRBV19|TRBD1|NA
TGTGCCACTGGACAGGGTTCGAACACTGAAGCTTTCTTT
CATGQGSNTEAFF
>TRBJ2-5|TRBV15|TRBD2|NA
TGTGCCACTGAGGGGACTAGCGGGAGGGGAGAGACCCAGTACTTC
CATEGTSGRGETQYF
>TRBJ1-5|TRBV5-6|NA|NA
TGTGCCAGCAGCTGGGGGGGGGTTCAGCCCCAGCATTTT
CASSWGGVQPQHF
>TRBJ2-3|TRBV13|TRBD2|NA
TGTGCCAGCAGCTTAGCGGCGGGGGGGCAGGGAGATACGCAGTATTTT
CASSLAAGGQGDTQYF
>TRBJ1-1|TRBV28|NA|NA
TGTGCCAGCAGTTCATCCGCCTGGGGAGGGGGAGTGGAAGCTTTCTTT
CASSSSAWGGGVEAFF
>TRBJ1-1|TRBV4-1|NA|once
TGCGCCAGCAGCCAAGATAAGGGGCGGTTTGGGAACACTGAAGCTTTCTTT
CASSQDKGRFGNTEAFF
>TRBJ1-4|TRBV6-5|TRBD1|NA
TGTGCCAGCAGTAGAGGGACAGTCCCTAATGAAAAACTGTTTTTT
CASSRGTVPNEKLFF
>TRBJ1-1|TRBV5-6|NA|NA
TGTGCCAGCAGCTTGACGGGGAACACTGAAGCTTTCTTT
CASSLTGNTEAFF
>TRBJ2-3|TRBV11-3|NA|NA
TGTGCTACGGCAGGCGCAGATACGCAGTATTTT
CATAGADTQYF
>TRBJ1-2|TRBV30|NA|NA
TGTGCCTGGAGCGCGGTTAACTATGGCTACACCTTC
CAWSAVNYGYTF
>TRBJ2-1|TRBV11-1|TRBD2|once
TGTGCCAGCAGCCTAGGGACTAGCGGGGGCAATGAGCAGTTCTTC
CASSLGTSGGNEQFF
>TRBJ2-1|TRBV19|NA|NA
TGTGCCAGTAGCATCCACCGGGACCGGGGGTATGAGCAGTTCTTC
CASSIHRDRGYEQFF
>TRBJ1-2|TRBV19|NA|NA
TGTGCCAGTAGTATGAGAGGCAGGGCATTGGATGGCTACACCTTC
CASSMRGRALDGYTF
>TRBJ2-2|TRBV5-1|TRBD1|NA
TGCGCCAGCAGCTTGGGACAGGGATTAACCGGGGAGCTGTTTTTT
CASSLGQGLTGELFF
>TRBJ2-7|TRBV7-9|NA|NA
TGTGCCAGCAGCTTTTATGACAGTGCAGGTTGGGAGCAGTACTTC
CASSFYDSAGWEQYF
>TRBJ1-1|TRBV29-1|NA|NA
TGCAGCGTTGTCTCCGGGGGTGGCACTGAAGCTTTCTTT
CSVVSGGGTEAFF